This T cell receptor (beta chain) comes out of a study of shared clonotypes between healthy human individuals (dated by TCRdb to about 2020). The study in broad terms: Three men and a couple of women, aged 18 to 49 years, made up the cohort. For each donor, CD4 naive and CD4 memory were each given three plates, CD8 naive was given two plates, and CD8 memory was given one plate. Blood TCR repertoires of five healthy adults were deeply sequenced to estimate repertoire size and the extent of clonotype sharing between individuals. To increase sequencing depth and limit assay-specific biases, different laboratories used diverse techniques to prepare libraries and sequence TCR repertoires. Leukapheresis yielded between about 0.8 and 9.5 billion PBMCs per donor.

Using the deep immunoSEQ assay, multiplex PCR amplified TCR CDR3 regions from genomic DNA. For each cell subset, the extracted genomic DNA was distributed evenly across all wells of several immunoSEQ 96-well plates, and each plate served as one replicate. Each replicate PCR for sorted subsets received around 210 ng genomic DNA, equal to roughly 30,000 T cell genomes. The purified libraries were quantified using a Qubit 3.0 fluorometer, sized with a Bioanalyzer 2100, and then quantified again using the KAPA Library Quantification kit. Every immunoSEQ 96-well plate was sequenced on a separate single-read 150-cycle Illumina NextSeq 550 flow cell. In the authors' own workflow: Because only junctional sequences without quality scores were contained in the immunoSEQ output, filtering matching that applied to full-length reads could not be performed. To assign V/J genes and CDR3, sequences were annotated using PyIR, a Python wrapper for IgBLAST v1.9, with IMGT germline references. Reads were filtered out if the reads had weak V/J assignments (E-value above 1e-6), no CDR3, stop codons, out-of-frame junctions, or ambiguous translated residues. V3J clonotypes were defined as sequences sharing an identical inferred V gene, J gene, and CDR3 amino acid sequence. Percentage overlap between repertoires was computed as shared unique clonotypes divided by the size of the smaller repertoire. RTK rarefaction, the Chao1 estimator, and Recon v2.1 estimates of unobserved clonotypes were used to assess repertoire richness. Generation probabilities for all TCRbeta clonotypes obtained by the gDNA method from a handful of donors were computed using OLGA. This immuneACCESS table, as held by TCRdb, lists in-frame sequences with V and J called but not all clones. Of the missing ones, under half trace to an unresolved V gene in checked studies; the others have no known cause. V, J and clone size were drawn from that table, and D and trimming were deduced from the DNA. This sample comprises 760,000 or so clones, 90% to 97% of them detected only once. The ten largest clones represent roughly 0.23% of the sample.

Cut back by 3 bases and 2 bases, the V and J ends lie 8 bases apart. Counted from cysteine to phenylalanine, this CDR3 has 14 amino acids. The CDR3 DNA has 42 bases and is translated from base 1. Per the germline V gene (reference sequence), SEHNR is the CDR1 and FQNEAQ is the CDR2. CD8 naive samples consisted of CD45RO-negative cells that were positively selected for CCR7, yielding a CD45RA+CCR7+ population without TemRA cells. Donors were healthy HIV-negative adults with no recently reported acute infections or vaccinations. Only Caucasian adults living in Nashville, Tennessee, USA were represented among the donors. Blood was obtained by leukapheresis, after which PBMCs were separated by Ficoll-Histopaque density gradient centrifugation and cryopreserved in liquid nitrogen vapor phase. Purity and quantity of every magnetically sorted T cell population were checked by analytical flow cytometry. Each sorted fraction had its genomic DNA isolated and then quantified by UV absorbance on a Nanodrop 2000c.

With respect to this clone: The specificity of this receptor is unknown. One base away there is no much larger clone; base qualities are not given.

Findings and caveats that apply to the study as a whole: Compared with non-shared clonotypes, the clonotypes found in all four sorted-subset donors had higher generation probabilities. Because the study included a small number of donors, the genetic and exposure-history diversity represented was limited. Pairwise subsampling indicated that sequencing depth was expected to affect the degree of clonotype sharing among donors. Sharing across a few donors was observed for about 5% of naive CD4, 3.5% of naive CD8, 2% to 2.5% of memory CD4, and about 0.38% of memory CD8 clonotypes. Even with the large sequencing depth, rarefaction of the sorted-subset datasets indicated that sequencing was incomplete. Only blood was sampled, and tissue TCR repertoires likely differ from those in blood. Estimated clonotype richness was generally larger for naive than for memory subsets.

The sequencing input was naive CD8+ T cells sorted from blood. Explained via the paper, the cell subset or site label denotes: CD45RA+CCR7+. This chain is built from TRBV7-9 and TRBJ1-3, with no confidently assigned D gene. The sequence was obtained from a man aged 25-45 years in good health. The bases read TGTGCCAGCAGCTTGCCCGGGACTGGAAACACCATATATTTT. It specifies CASSLPGTGNTIYF.